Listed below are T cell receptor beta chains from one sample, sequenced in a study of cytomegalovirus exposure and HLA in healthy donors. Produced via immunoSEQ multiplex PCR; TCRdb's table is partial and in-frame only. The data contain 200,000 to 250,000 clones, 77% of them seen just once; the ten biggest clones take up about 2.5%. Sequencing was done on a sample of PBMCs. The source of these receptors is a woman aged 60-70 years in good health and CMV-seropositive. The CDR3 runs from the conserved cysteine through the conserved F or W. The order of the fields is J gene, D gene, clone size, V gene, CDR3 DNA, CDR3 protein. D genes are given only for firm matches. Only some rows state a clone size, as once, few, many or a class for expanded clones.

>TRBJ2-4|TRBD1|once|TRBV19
TGTGCCAGTAGTATAAGAGGGCAGGGGGCGAAGACGGCCAAAAACATTCAGTACTTC
CASSIRGQGAKTAKNIQYF
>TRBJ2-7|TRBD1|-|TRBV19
TGTGCCAGTAGTGCGGGACAGGGATTCTCCTACGAGCAGTACTTC
CASSAGQGFSYEQYF
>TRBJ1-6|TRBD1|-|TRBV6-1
TGTGCCAGCAGAACCGGGACAGACTATAATTCACCCCTCCACTTT
CASRTGTDYNSPLHF
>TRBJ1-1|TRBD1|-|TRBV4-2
TGTGCCAGCAGCCTAAGTGGACAGGGCGGGACTGAAGCTTTCTTT
CASSLSGQGGTEAFF
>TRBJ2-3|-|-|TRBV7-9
TGTGCCAGCAGCTGGGGGGGCACAGATACGCAGTATTTT
CASSWGGTDTQYF
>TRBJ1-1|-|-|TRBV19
TGTGCCAGTAGCTCGACAGGGAACACTGAAGCTTTCTTT
CASSSTGNTEAFF
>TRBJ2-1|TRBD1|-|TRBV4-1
TGCGCCAGCAGTCAACCGGGACAGGGTCGAGAGCAGTTCTTC
CASSQPGQGREQFF
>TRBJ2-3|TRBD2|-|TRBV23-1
TGCGCCAGCATCTCGACTAGCGGGGCGGGGAATACGCAGTATTTT
CASISTSGAGNTQYF
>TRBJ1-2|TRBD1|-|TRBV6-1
TGTGCCAGCACCGAGGGTTGGGGGACAGCCTATGGCTACACCTTC
CASTEGWGTAYGYTF
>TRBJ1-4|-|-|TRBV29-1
TGCAGCGCCGGAGGAGCGGAAAAACTGTTTTTT
CSAGGAEKLFF
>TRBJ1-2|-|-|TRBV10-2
TGCGCCAGCAGTGATCAGGACTATGGCTACACCTTC
CASSDQDYGYTF
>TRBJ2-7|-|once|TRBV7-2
TGTGCCAGCAGCTGGGGTGGCCAGGGGACGAAGCAGTACTTC
CASSWGGQGTKQYF
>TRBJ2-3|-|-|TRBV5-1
TGCGCCAGCAGCTTGGCCGGGGCGGGAACCACAGATACGCAGTATTTT
CASSLAGAGTTDTQYF
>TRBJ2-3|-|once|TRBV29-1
TGCAGCGTTGGGCAGGCGAGCTACACAGATACGCAGTATTTT
CSVGQASYTDTQYF
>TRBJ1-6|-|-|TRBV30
TGTGCCTGGAGCCCGATCACAGGGCAAAGCTCCTATAATTCACCCCTCCACTTT
CAWSPITGQSSYNSPLHF
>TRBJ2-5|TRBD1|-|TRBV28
TGTGCCAGCAGTTTGGGACAGCGCTGGGAGACCCAGTACTTC
CASSLGQRWETQYF
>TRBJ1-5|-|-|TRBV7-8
TGTGCCAGCAGCTTATTTTCGGACAGTCGGCCCCAGCATTTT
CASSLFSDSRPQHF
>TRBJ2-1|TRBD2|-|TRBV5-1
TGCGCCAGCAGCCCCGTAGCGGGAGTAAAGAATGAGCAGTTCTTC
CASSPVAGVKNEQFF
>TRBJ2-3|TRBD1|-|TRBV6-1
TGTGCCAGCAGGATGACAGGGGGAACAGATACGCAGTATTTT
CASRMTGGTDTQYF
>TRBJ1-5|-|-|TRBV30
TGTGCCTGGAGTGATATCTATCAGCCCCAGCATTTT
CAWSDIYQPQHF